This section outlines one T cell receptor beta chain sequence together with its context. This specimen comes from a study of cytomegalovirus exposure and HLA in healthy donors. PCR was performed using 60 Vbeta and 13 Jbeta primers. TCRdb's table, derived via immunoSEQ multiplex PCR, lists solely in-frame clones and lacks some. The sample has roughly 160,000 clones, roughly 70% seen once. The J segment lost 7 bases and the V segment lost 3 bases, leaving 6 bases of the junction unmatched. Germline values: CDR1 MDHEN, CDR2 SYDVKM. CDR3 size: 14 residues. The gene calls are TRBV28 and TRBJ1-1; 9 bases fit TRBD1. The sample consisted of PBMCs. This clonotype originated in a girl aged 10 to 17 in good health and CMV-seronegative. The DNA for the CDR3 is TGTGCCAGCAGTTTGGCCGGGACAGGGCTTGAAGCTTTCTTT. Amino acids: CASSLAGTGLEAFF. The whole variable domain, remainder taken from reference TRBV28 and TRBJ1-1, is DVKVTQSSRYLVKRTGEKVFLECVQDMDHENMFWYRQDPGLGLRLIYFSYDVKMKEKGDIPEGYSVSREKKERFSLILESASTNQTSMYLCASSLAGTGLEAFFGQGTRLTVV.